These T cell receptor beta chains were read from a single sample in a study of cytomegalovirus exposure and HLA in healthy donors. Some clones are missing from TCRdb's copy, which holds only in-frame ones; the method was immunoSEQ multiplex PCR. This table has fewer than 200,000 clones, 70% to 85% appearing once. Input material: PBMCs. These receptor sequences come from a girl between 2 and 10 years old in good health and CMV-seropositive. CDR3s include the opening cysteine and the closing phenylalanine or tryptophan. The D gene is left open where the match is weak. Clone size is shown for a subset of rows, as once, few, many or a class of expanded clone.

CDR3 protein,CDR3 DNA,D gene,clone size,J gene,V gene
CASSQGIAGGGLYEQYF,TGTGCCAGCAGCCAAGGGATTGCTGGCGGGGGGCTTTACGAGCAGTACTTC,TRBD2,NA,TRBJ2-7,TRBV14
CASSASRGNEKLFF,TGTGCCAGCAGTGCGAGTAGGGGTAATGAAAAACTGTTTTTT,NA,NA,TRBJ1-4,TRBV2
CASSPGQEETQYF,TGCGCCAGCAGTCCGGGACAGGAAGAGACCCAGTACTTC,TRBD1,NA,TRBJ2-5,TRBV5-1
CATSEAFANTGELFF,TGTGCCACTTCCGAGGCGTTCGCGAACACCGGGGAGCTGTTTTTT,NA,NA,TRBJ2-2,TRBV30
CASSAARTSGSWETQYF,TGTGCCAGCAGCGCAGCGAGAACTAGCGGGAGCTGGGAGACCCAGTACTTC,TRBD2,NA,TRBJ2-5,TRBV7-2
CASRDTLMNTEAFF,TGTGCCAGCAGAGACACTCTAATGAACACTGAAGCTTTCTTT,NA,NA,TRBJ1-1,TRBV6-6
CASSRHTYGYTF,TGTGCCAGCAGTAGACACACCTATGGCTACACCTTC,NA,NA,TRBJ1-2,TRBV28
CASSSGQGGQPQHF,TGCGCCAGCAGCTCGGGACAGGGCGGTCAGCCCCAGCATTTT,TRBD1,NA,TRBJ1-5,TRBV5-1
CASSKILSRSTGELFF,TGTGCCAGCAGCAAGATACTAAGCCGGTCGACCGGGGAGCTGTTTTTT,NA,NA,TRBJ2-2,TRBV27
CAIANSGNTIYF,TGTGCCATCGCCAACAGTGGAAACACCATATATTTT,NA,few,TRBJ1-3,TRBV6-6
CAWRRGQARVYYEQYF,TGTGCCTGGAGAAGGGGACAGGCCAGAGTCTACTACGAGCAGTACTTC,TRBD1,NA,TRBJ2-7,TRBV30
CASSPPTGLQNSPLHF,TGTGCCAGCTCACCACCCACAGGGCTGCAAAATTCACCCCTCCACTTT,NA,once,TRBJ1-6,TRBV18
CASSQGRAGVTEAFF,TGCGCCAGCAGCCAAGGTAGGGCAGGGGTAACTGAAGCTTTCTTT,NA,NA,TRBJ1-1,TRBV4-1
CASSLGGSTDTQYF,TGTGCCAGCAGCCTTGGAGGGTCCACAGATACGCAGTATTTT,NA,NA,TRBJ2-3,TRBV28
CASKLGGFTGELFF,TGCGCCAGCAAGCTCGGGGGATTCACCGGGGAGCTGTTTTTT,NA,NA,TRBJ2-2,TRBV4-1
CASSEALRDRGRNEQFF,TGTGCCAGCAGTGAAGCGCTCCGGGACAGGGGGAGAAATGAGCAGTTCTTC,TRBD1,NA,TRBJ2-1,TRBV6-1
CASKARGLAANNEQFF,TGCGCCAGCAAGGCTCGTGGACTAGCGGCCAACAATGAGCAGTTCTTC,TRBD2,NA,TRBJ2-1,TRBV5-1
CAWRDPGVSRHGYTF,TGTGCCTGGAGAGATCCAGGGGTTTCGAGGCATGGCTACACCTTC,NA,few,TRBJ1-2,TRBV30
CASTVGVSGANVLTF,TGTGCCAGCACGGTAGGAGTCTCTGGGGCCAACGTCCTGACTTTC,NA,once,TRBJ2-6,TRBV6-1
CASSAGGDEQYF,TGCGCCAGCAGCGCCGGGGGTGACGAGCAGTACTTC,NA,NA,TRBJ2-7,TRBV5-1
CASSLDSSPGELFF,TGCGCCAGCAGCTTGGACTCCTCCCCCGGGGAGCTGTTTTTT,NA,NA,TRBJ2-2,TRBV5-1
CASNEPEDYGEAFF,TGTGCCAGCAACGAACCCGAGGACTACGGTGAAGCTTTCTTT,NA,NA,TRBJ1-1,TRBV7-9
CASSSTAGTDTQYF,TGTGCCAGCAGTTCGACAGCTGGCACAGATACGCAGTATTTT,NA,NA,TRBJ2-3,TRBV27
CASSFLSGQGSRKDGYTF,TGTGCCAGCAGTTTCCTCTCGGGACAGGGGAGTCGGAAGGATGGCTACACCTTC,TRBD1,NA,TRBJ1-2,TRBV28
CASSLATHGDSGELFF,TGTGCCAGCAGCTTAGCCACCCACGGGGACTCCGGGGAGCTGTTTTTT,NA,NA,TRBJ2-2,TRBV7-6
CASTISGGRAEAFF,TGTGCCAGCACCATATCAGGGGGGCGGGCTGAAGCTTTCTTT,TRBD1,NA,TRBJ1-1,TRBV5-4